One and the same sample provided the 27 T cell receptor beta chains below, sequenced in a study of OX40 agonist ivuxolimab in advanced cancers. The repertoire was sequenced with immunoSEQ multiplex PCR; TCRdb's copy has only in-frame clones and lacks some. The sample lists over 60,000 clones; roughly 90% were seen once. The specimen comprised CD4+ or CD8+ T cells sorted from blood, sampled in a trial of the OX40 agonist ivuxolimab. The source is an adult with an advanced solid tumor such as melanoma, head and neck, liver or kidney cancer.

This chain links TRBV5-1 with TRBJ2-7, with 7 bases fitting TRBD1. Trimming at V came to 2 bases and at J to 6 bases, leaving 5 bases not matched to a gene. Germline CDR1 SGHRS, CDR2 YFSETQ. The CDR3 has 13 amino acids. This CDR3 is CASSLYRGGEQYF. The CDR3 DNA reads TGCGCCAGCAGCTTATACAGGGGTGGCGAGCAGTACTTC.

V usage is TRBV25-1 and J usage is TRBJ1-2; a weak D match, TRBD1 (5 bases). With 11 bases removed from V and 11 bases from J, the gap between germline ends came to 24 bases. Looked up from germline, CDR1 is MGHDK and CDR2 is SYGVNS. The CDR3 loop spans 13 amino acids. The CDR3 DNA reads TGTGCCGCATCGTTAGGGGCAAGAGATAGGTACACCTTC. Residues: CAASLGARDRYTF.

This clone was picked up one time. V is TRBV7-2 and J is TRBJ2-1, with 8 bases fitting TRBD2. In germline, CDR1 is SGHTA, CDR2 FQGNSA. CDR3 length equals 15 residues. The J segment lost 3 bases and the V segment lost 2 bases, leaving 3 bases of the junction unmatched. CDR3 in DNA: TGTGCCAGCAGCTTACGGGGGGGCCTCTACAATGAGCAGTTCTTC. Translation gives CASSLRGGLYNEQFF.

The gene calls are TRBV29-1 and TRBJ2-1; no reliable D call. The CDR3 covers 15 residues. V was pared by 1 base and J by 4 bases, with 14 bases between. Germline V gene sequence: CDR1 SQVTM, CDR2 ANQGSEA. DNA for the CDR3: TGCAGCGTTGAAGTTGGCACTCTTATATACAATGAGCAGTTCTTC. Translated, it gives CSVEVGTLIYNEQFF.

This rearrangement joins TRBV9 to TRBJ2-3; 7 nucleotides align to TRBD2. Germline CDR1 reads SGDLS; CDR2 reads YYNGEE. CDR3 length equals 17 residues. V was clipped by 0 bases and J by 1 base; unmatched bases: 8. The CDR3 loop reads CASSVGITAGGTDTQYF. Here the CDR3 DNA reads TGTGCCAGCAGCGTAGGGATTACTGCGGGGGGCACAGATACGCAGTATTTT.

The V call is TRBV9, the J call TRBJ1-5; a weak D match, TRBD1 (6 bases). The CDR3 extends over 15 amino acids. Germline-derived CDR1 and CDR2 are SGDLS and YYNGEE. Trimming cost V 0 bases and J 2 bases, with 9 bases left between them. DNA for the CDR3: TGTGCCAGCAGCGTAGCAGGGGATGGCAATCAGCCCCAGCATTTT. Protein sequence: CASSVAGDGNQPQHF.

V usage is TRBV7-9 and J usage is TRBJ1-1; D uncertain. V was shortened by 5 bases and J by 4 bases, with 14 bases between the two germline ends. The CDR3 extends over 14 amino acids. The germline CDR1 and CDR2 sequences are SEHNR and FQNEAQ (reference sequence). The CDR3 nucleotides read TGTGCCAGCAGCCTCATGGAAGGGATCACTGAAGCTTTCTTT. Translated: CASSLMEGITEAFF.

The J gene is TRBJ1-3, the V gene TRBV5-4; D is unclear. Germline V gene data show CDR1 as SGHNT and CDR2 as YYREEE (reference sequence). The CDR3 consists of 16 residues. Trimming removed 0 bases from V and 4 bases from J, with 14 bases in between. CDR3 protein: CASSLDPLVPGNTIYF. CDR3 in DNA: TGTGCCAGCAGCTTGGATCCTCTGGTACCAGGAAACACCATATATTTT.

V and J are TRBV15 and TRBJ2-1; TRBD2 matches at 9 bases. Trimming cost V 1 base and J 0 bases; bases outside gene matches: 16. Germline assignment: CDR1 LNHNV and CDR2 YYDKDF (reference sequence). The CDR3 extends over 21 amino acids. The CDR3 sequence is CATSRARSGSGGPNSYNEQFF. CDR3 DNA sequence: TGTGCCACCAGCAGAGCGAGGTCGGGTAGCGGGGGTCCAAACTCCTACAATGAGCAGTTCTTC.

V usage is TRBV19 and J usage is TRBJ1-5; TRBD1 matches at 8 bases. The length of the CDR3 is 16 residues. Unmatched junction bases numbered 10, after V lost 5 bases and J lost 4 bases. In germline, CDR1 is LNHDA, CDR2 SQIVND (reference sequence). CDR3 nucleotide sequence: TGTGCCAGTAGTTTTTGGACAGGGACAATTAATCAGCCCCAGCATTTT. Amino acid sequence: CASSFWTGTINQPQHF.

The V call is TRBV9, the J call TRBJ1-2; possibly TRBD1 for D (5 bases). Trimming stripped 6 bases from V and 4 bases from J, with 13 bases between. CDR3 length: 13 amino acids. Germline CDR1 SGDLS, CDR2 YYNGEE. This chain's CDR3 is CASTPGAAYGYTF. Here the CDR3 DNA reads TGTGCCAGCACCCCCGGGGCGGCCTATGGCTACACCTTC. Looking up the rest from reference TRBV9 and TRBJ1-2 gives the full variable domain: DSGVTQTPKHLITATGQRVTLRCSPRSGDLSVYWYQQSLDQGLQFLIQYYNGEERAKGNILERFSAQQFPDLHSELNLSSLELGDSALYFCASTPGAAYGYTFGSGTRLTVV.

V is TRBV2 and J is TRBJ2-7; TRBD1 matches 8 bases. The length of the CDR3 is 14 residues. Germline CDR1 is SNHLY and CDR2 is FYNNEI. The junction had 5 bases not matched to a gene; V was cut back by 7 bases and J by 0 bases. CDR3 amino acids: CASKDRVLSYEQYF. CDR3 bases: TGTGCCAGCAAGGACAGGGTCCTCTCCTACGAGCAGTACTTC. The full variable domain, in which reference TRBV2 and TRBJ2-7 provide the parts outside the CDR3, is EPEVTQTPSHQVTQMGQEVILRCVPISNHLYFYWYRQILGQKVEFLVSFYNNEISEKSEIFDDQFSVERPDGSNFTLKIRSTKLEDSAMYFCASKDRVLSYEQYFGPGTRLTVT.

The rearrangement joins TRBV10-3 to TRBJ1-3; tentatively, D is TRBD1 (5 bases). This CDR3 spans 14 amino acids. V lost 6 bases to trimming and J lost 0 bases, with 9 bases between them. CDR1 and CDR2 from the germline V gene are ENHRY and SYGVKD. The DNA for the CDR3 is TGTGCCATCAGCCCTCAGGGCTCTGGAAACACCATATATTTT. Translating gives CAISPQGSGNTIYF.

There are a few counts of this clone. V is TRBV7-8 and J is TRBJ2-2; D might be TRBD2 (6 bases). The germline V and J ends were trimmed by 2 bases and 0 bases, with 10 bases remaining between them. This CDR3 comprises 16 residues. CDR1 SGHVS and CDR2 FQNEAQ come from the germline V gene. The DNA of the CDR3 is TGTGCCAGCAGCTTACGGGCGGGGACGAACACCGGGGAGCTGTTTTTT. The encoded protein is CASSLRAGTNTGELFF.

This rearrangement joins TRBV29-1 to TRBJ2-7; D is ambiguous. This CDR3 is 11 amino acids long. The V end lost 7 bases, the J end lost 4 bases, and 11 bases lay between the germline ends. Germline CDR1 reads SQVTM; CDR2 reads ANQGSEA. The CDR3 sequence: CSGRTGYEQYF. In DNA, the CDR3 is TGCAGCGGAAGAACTGGATACGAGCAGTACTTC.

The J gene is TRBJ2-7, the V gene TRBV18; TRBD2 aligns across 8 bases. This CDR3 has 16 amino acids. V lost 3 bases, J lost 1 base, and 8 bases stayed unmatched. Germline V gene data show CDR1 as KGHSH and CDR2 as LQKENI. CDR3 region: CASSPAISGVSYEQYF. Here the CDR3 DNA reads TGTGCCAGCTCACCCGCGATTAGCGGGGTATCCTACGAGCAGTACTTC.

The chain recombines TRBV7-3 with TRBJ1-1; no firm D call. Trimming pared 6 bases from V and 1 base from J, leaving 9 bases between. The CDR3 totals 13 residues. Germline assignment: CDR1 SGHTA and CDR2 FQGTGA. CDR3 protein: CASRVGENTEAFF. The CDR3 DNA reads as TGTGCCAGCAGAGTCGGAGAGAACACTGAAGCTTTCTTT.

The genes are TRBV14 and TRBJ1-2; no definite D call. The CDR3 runs to 12 residues. The germline V and J ends were trimmed by 0 bases and 7 bases, with 6 bases remaining between them. Per the germline V gene, CDR1 is SGHDN and CDR2 is FVKESK. CDR3 sequence reads: CASSQDRGGYTF. CDR3 in DNA: TGTGCCAGCAGCCAAGATCGGGGTGGCTACACCTTC.

CDR3 sequence (DNA): TGTGCCACCGGACAAATACTAGCGGGACACCAAGAGACCCAGTACTTC. It codes for CATGQILAGHQETQYF. This rearrangement joins TRBV15 to TRBJ2-5; TRBD2 agrees at 10 bases. After removal of 8 bases from V and 0 bases from J, the junction contained 9 bases not matched to a gene. This CDR3 region has 16 residues. From germline, CDR1 is LNHNV and CDR2 YYDKDF (reference sequence).

This sequence joins TRBV4-1 and TRBJ2-1; 10 bases are a match to TRBD2. Trimming removed 4 bases from V and 2 bases from J; junction bases left unmatched: 2. CDR1 and CDR2 from the germline V gene are MGHRA and YSYEKL. This CDR3 has 15 amino acids. CDR3 sequence (DNA): TGCGCCAGCAGCCCTACTAGCGGGGCCTACAATGAGCAGTTCTTC. This translates into CASSPTSGAYNEQFF.

V usage is TRBV10-3 and J usage is TRBJ2-2, with 9 bases identical to TRBD1. This CDR3 region has 18 residues. The junction had 16 bases not matched to a gene; V was cut back by 5 bases and J by 6 bases. Per germline, CDR1 ENHRY and CDR2 SYGVKD. CDR3 region: CAISNPGTGTGLAGELFF. The CDR3 DNA follows: TGTGCCATCAGTAACCCCGGGACAGGGACCGGGTTAGCCGGGGAGCTGTTTTTT.

The rearrangement joins TRBV28 to TRBJ1-1; D is perhaps TRBD1 (6 bases). Deletions cut 8 bases from V and 5 bases from J, with 18 bases between. The germline CDR1 and CDR2 sequences are MDHEN and SYDVKM. CDR3 length: 14 amino acids. The CDR3 DNA reads TGTGCCAGCGCCTCTCTACAGGGAGCGACTGAAGCTTTCTTT. It translates to CASASLQGATEAFF.

The chain links TRBV5-6 to TRBJ1-6; TRBD1 agrees at 8 bases. The V segment lost 1 base and the J segment 11 bases; nucleotides outside the gene matches: 5. The CDR3 has 14 amino acids. CDR1 and CDR2 from the germline V gene are SGHDT and YYEEEE. The CDR3 region is CASSLLTGGTPLHF. The CDR3 nucleotides are TGTGCCAGCAGCTTGCTTACAGGGGGGACACCCCTCCACTTT.

The rearrangement uses TRBV5-1 and TRBJ2-3, with 7 bases lining up with TRBD1. The V segment lost 0 bases and the J segment 5 bases; nucleotides outside the gene matches: 6. From germline, CDR1 is SGHRS and CDR2 YFSETQ. The CDR3 runs 15 residues. This chain's CDR3 is CASSLDPTGRDTQYF. The DNA for the CDR3 is TGCGCCAGCAGCTTGGATCCGACAGGGCGAGATACGCAGTATTTT.

The gene calls are TRBV12-2 and TRBJ2-7; the table's D gene call, TRBD2, was not cross checked with the DNA. TRBV12-2 is a recognized pseudogene. This CDR3 comprises 15 residues. CDR3 region: CASRPELNSTYEQYF. CDR3 coding DNA: TGTGCAAGTCGGCCGGAGCTAAATTCTACCTACGAGCAGTACTTC.

This clone was observed a single time. The rearrangement joins TRBV7-2 to TRBJ2-7; 7 bases agree with TRBD1. This CDR3 has 17 amino acids. With 5 bases clipped from V and 7 bases from J, the junction kept 20 bases outside the gene matches. The germline V gene has CDR1 SGHTA and CDR2 FQGNSA. The CDR3 reads CASSRRVGQNFLWEQYF. CDR3 bases: TGTGCCAGCAGCCGTAGGGTGGGACAGAACTTCTTGTGGGAGCAGTACTTC.

The chain links TRBV19 to TRBJ2-2; D is perhaps TRBD1 (6 bases). Trimming left V 3 bases short and J 9 bases short, with 17 bases between. The CDR3 extends over 15 amino acids. Germline V gene lookup returns CDR1 LNHDA and CDR2 SQIVND (reference sequence). CDR3 in DNA: TGTGCCAGTAGTATCCAGGACAGCGAAACCAGGGAGCTGTTTTTT. Translating gives CASSIQDSETRELFF.